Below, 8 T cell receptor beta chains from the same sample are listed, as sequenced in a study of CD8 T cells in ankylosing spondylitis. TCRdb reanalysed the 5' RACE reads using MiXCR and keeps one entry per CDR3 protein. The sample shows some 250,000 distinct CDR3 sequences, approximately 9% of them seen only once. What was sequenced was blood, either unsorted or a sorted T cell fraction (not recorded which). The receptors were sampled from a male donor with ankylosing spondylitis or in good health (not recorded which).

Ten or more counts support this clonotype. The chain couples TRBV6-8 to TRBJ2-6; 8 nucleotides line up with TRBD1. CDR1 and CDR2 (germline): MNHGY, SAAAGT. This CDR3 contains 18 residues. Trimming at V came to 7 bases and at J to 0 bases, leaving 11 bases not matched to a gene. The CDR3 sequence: CASTEGTGKCSGANVLTF. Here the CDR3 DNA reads TGTGCCAGCACCGAGGGGACAGGCAAATGCTCTGGGGCCAACGTCCTGACTTTC.

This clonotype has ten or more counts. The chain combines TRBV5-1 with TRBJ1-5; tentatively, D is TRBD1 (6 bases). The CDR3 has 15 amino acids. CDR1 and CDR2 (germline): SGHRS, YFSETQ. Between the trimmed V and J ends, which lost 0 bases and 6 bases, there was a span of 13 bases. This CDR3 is CASSLDQGLGQPQHF. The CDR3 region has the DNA TGCGCCAGCAGCTTGGACCAGGGGCTCGGTCAGCCCCAGCATTTT.

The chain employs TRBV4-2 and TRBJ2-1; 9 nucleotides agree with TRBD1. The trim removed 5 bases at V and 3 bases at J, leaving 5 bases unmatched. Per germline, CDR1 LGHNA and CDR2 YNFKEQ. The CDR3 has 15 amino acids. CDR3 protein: CASSEGQGHYNEQFF. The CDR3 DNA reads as TGTGCCAGCAGCGAAGGACAGGGGCACTACAATGAGCAGTTCTTC.

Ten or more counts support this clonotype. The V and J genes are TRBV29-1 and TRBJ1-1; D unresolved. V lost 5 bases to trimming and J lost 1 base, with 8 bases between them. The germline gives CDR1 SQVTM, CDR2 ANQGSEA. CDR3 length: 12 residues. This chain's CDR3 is CSVTSGNTEAFF. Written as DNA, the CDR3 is TGCAGCGTTACCTCTGGGAACACTGAAGCTTTCTTT.

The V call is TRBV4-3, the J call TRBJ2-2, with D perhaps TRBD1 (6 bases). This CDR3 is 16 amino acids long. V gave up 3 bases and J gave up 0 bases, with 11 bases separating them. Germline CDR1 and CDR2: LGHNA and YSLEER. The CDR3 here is CASSHEDRANTGELFF. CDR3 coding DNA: TGCGCCAGCAGCCATGAGGACAGAGCGAACACCGGGGAGCTGTTTTTT.

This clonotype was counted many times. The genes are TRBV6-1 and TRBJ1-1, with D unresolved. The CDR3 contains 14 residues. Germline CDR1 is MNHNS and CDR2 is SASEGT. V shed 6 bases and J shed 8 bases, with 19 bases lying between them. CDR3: CASRPRQRLPEAFF. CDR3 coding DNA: TGTGCCAGCAGACCCCGACAAAGGCTCCCCGAAGCTTTCTTT.

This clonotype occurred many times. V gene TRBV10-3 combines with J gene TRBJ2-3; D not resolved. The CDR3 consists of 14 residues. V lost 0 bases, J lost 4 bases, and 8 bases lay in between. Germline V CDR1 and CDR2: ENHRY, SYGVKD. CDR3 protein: CAISESIRPDTQYF. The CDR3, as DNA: TGTGCCATCAGTGAGTCGATTAGACCAGATACGCAGTATTTT.

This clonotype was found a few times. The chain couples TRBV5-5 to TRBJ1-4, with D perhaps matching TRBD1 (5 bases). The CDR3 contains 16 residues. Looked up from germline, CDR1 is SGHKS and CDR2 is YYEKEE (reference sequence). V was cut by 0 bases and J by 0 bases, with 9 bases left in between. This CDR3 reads CASSLEGPSTNEKLFF. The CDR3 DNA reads TGTGCCAGCAGCTTGGAGGGGCCCTCAACTAATGAAAAACTGTTTTTT.